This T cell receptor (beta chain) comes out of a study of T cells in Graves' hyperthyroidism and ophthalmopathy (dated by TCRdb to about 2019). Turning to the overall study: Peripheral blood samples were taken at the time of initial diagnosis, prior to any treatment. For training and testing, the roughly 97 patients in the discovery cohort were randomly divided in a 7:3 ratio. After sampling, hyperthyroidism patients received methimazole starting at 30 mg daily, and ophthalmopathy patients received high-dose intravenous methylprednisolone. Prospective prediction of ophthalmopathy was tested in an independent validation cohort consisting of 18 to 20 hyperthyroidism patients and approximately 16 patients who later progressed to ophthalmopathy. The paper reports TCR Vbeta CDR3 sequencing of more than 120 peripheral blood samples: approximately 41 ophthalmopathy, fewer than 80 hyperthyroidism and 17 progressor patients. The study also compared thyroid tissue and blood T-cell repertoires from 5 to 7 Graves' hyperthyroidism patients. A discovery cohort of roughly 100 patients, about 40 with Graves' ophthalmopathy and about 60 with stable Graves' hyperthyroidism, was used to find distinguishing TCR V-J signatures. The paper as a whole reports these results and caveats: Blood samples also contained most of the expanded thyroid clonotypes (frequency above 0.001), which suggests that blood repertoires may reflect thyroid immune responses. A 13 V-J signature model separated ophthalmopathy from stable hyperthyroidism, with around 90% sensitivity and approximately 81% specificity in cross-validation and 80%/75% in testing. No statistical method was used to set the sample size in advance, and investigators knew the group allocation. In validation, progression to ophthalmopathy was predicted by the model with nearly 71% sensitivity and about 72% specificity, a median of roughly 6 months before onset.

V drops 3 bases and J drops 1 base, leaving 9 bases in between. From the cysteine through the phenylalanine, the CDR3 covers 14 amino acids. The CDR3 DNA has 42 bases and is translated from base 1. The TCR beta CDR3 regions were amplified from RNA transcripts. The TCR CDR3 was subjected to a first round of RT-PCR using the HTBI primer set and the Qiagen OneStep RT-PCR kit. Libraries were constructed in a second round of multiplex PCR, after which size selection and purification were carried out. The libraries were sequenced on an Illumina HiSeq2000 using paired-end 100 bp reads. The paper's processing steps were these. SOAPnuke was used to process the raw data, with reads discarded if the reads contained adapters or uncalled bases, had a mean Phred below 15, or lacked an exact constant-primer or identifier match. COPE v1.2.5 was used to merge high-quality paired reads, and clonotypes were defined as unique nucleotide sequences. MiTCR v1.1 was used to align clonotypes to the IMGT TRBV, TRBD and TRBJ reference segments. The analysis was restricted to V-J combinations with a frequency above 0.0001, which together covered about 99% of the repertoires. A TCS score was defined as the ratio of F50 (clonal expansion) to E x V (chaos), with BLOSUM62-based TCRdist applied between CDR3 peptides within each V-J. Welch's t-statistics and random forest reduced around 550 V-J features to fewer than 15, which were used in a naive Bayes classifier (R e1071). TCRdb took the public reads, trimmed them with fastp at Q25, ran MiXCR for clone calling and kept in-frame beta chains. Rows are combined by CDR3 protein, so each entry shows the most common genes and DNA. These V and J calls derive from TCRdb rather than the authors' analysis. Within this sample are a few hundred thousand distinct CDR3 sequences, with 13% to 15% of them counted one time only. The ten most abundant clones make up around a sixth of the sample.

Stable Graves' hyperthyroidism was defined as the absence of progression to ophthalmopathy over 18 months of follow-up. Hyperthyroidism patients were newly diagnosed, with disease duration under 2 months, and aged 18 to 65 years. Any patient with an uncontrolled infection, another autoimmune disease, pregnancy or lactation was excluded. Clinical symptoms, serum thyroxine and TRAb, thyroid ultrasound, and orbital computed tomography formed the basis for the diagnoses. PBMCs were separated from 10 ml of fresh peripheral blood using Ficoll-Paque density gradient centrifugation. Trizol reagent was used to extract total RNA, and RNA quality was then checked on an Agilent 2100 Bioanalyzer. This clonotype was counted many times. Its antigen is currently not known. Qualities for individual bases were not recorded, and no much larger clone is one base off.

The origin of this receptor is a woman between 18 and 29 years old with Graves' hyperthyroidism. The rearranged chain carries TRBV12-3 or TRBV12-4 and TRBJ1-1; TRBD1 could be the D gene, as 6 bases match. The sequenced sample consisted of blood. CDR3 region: CASSFGGANTEAFF. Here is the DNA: TGTGCCAGCAGTTTCGGGGGGGCGAACACTGAAGCTTTCTTT.